These 7 T cell receptor beta chains came from one sample sequenced in a study of cytomegalovirus exposure and HLA in healthy donors. The repertoire was sequenced with immunoSEQ multiplex PCR; TCRdb's copy has only in-frame clones and lacks some. The data show 250,000 or so clones, around 87% seen once. The sequenced sample consisted of PBMCs. These receptors came from a woman in her late teens or twenties in good health and CMV-seronegative.

The J gene is TRBJ2-5, the V gene TRBV11-2; the D is unclear. The CDR3 covers 15 residues. V gave up 0 bases and J gave up 7 bases, with 15 bases separating them. In germline, CDR1 is SGHAT, CDR2 FQNNGV. The CDR3 is CASSLDPRVLVTQYF. DNA of the CDR3: TGTGCCAGCAGCTTAGATCCCCGGGTTCTGGTGACCCAGTACTTC.

In the case of this clone: One end of the junction does not line up with germline, which may come from a read error. The genes are TRBV7-7 and TRBJ2-2; 8 bases fit TRBD2. In germline, CDR1 is SSHAT, CDR2 FNYEAQ (reference sequence). The CDR3 has 15 amino acids. The chain's CDR3 is CASSISGENTGELFF. In nucleotides, the CDR3 is TGTGCTAGCAGCATTAGCGGGGAGAACACCGGGGAGCTGTTTTTT. Full variable domain (outside the CDR3, taken from reference TRBV7-7 and TRBJ2-2): GAGVSQSPRYKVTKRGQDVTLRCDPISSHATLYWYQQALGQGPEFLTYFNYEAQPDKSGLPSDRFSAERPEGSISTLTIQRTEQRDSAMYRCASSISGENTGELFFGEGSRLTVL.

For the CDR3, the DNA is TGTGCCTGGACACAGGGGGTGGCGAGGTCCTACGAGCAGTACTTC. Protein product: CAWTQGVARSYEQYF. This rearrangement joins TRBV30 to TRBJ2-7; the match to TRBD1 covers 8 bases. The V gene end was trimmed by 4 bases and the J gene end by 1 base; junction bases not matched to a gene: 9. From germline, CDR1 is GTSNPN and CDR2 SVGIG (reference sequence). CDR3 size: 15 residues. The full variable domain, completed using reference TRBV30 and TRBJ2-7, is SQTIHQWPATLVQPVGSPLSLECTVEGTSNPNLYWYRQAAGRGLQLLFYSVGIGQISSEVPQNLSASRPQDRQFILSSKKLLLSDSGFYLCAWTQGVARSYEQYFGPGTRLTVT.

This chain uses TRBV4-3 with TRBJ1-2; D not resolved. Germline CDR1 is LGHNA and CDR2 is YSLEER. V was clipped by 0 bases and J by 5 bases, with 10 bases between them. The CDR3 has 14 amino acids. The CDR3 spells CASSQDLAGYGYTF. CDR3 nucleotides: TGCGCCAGCAGCCAAGACCTAGCTGGTTATGGCTACACCTTC.

This clone was observed a single time. The V gene is TRBV6-5, the J gene TRBJ1-6; D unresolved. The V gene's germline CDR1 is MNHEY and CDR2 SVGAGI. The V end was cut by 1 base, the J end by 6 bases, with 7 bases between. CDR3 size: 14 residues. The CDR3 here is CASSYFNGNSPLHF. The CDR3 coding sequence is TGTGCCAGCAGTTACTTCAACGGTAATTCACCCCTCCACTTT.

This clone was seen a few times. The chain employs TRBV5-6 and TRBJ1-5; no firm D call. Trimming removed 1 base at V and 6 bases at J, with 14 bases between. CDR3 length: 15 residues. The germline gives CDR1 SGHDT, CDR2 YYEEEE. CDR3 sequence: CASSLHMATLQPQHF. CDR3 nucleotides: TGTGCCAGCAGCTTGCATATGGCCACGCTTCAGCCCCAGCATTTT. Using reference TRBV5-6 and TRBJ1-5 for the parts outside the CDR3, the full variable domain is DAGVTQSPTHLIKTRGQQVTLRCSPKSGHDTVSWYQQALGQGPQFIFQYYEEEERQRGNFPDRFSGHQFPNYSSELNVNALLLGDSALYLCASSLHMATLQPQHFGDGTRLSIL.

The chain uses TRBV11-2 and TRBJ2-1; 9 bases line up with TRBD1. J was trimmed by 5 bases and V by 5 bases; bases with no gene match: 7. This CDR3 is 15 amino acids long. CDR1 and CDR2 (germline): SGHAT, FQNNGV. CDR3 protein: CASSRRDRVHNEQFF. CDR3 sequence (DNA): TGTGCCAGCAGCCGCCGGGACAGGGTTCACAATGAGCAGTTCTTC.